The subject of this entry is one T cell receptor (beta chain). The sample belongs to a study of T-cell memory formation after mild COVID-19. TCRdb reprocessed the 5' RACE reads with MiXCR, giving one entry per CDR3 protein. This repertoire shows some 300,000 distinct CDR3 sequences, roughly 21% found once; its top ten account for roughly 21%. The clonotype comes from a man aged 18 to 30 who had mild COVID-19 (a few samples of this study predate the infection). Cell type and time point are not known. What was sequenced was PBMCs or a T cell subset sorted from them (not recorded which).

In DNA, the CDR3 is TGTGCCAGCAGCCCACAGGCCGACTATGGCTACACCTTC. Translation: CASSPQADYGYTF. The rearrangement joins TRBV7-2 to TRBJ1-2, with D maybe TRBD1 (5 bases). CDR1 SGHTA and CDR2 FQGNSA come from the germline V gene. The CDR3 runs 13 residues. V was trimmed by 5 bases and J by 3 bases, leaving 10 bases between them.